This is a list of T cell receptor beta chains from one sample in a study of blood T cell repertoires in COVID-19. Only in-frame clones appear in the TCRdb table, and some are missing; sequencing was by immunoSEQ multiplex PCR. The sample carries a few hundred thousand clones, roughly 81% recorded once. What was sequenced was peripheral blood. These receptors all come from a middle-aged man with acute or convalescent COVID-19. Both conserved end residues are part of each CDR3. A D gene is named only where the DNA matches it firmly. Size is omitted from some rows. Given values are once, few, many or a class for expanded clones.

J	D	size	V	CDR3	DNA
TRBJ1-6	-	few	TRBV27	CASTVRGGRLHF	TGTGCCAGCACCGTTCGTGGAGGGCGTCTCCACTTT
TRBJ1-2	-	few	TRBV20-1	CSARGAGYTF	TGCAGTGCTAGAGGGGCGGGCTACACCTTC
TRBJ2-7	TRBD2	once	TRBV7-3	CASSPYSGGNYEQYF	TGTGCCAGCAGCCCTTATAGCGGGGGGAACTACGAGCAGTACTTC
TRBJ1-5	-	-	TRBV27	CASSNDGQSRNQPQHF	TGTGCCAGCAGCAACGACGGACAGTCACGCAATCAGCCCCAGCATTTT
TRBJ1-2	-	-	TRBV28	CASSFPKPTTDGFPYGYTF	TGTGCCAGCAGTTTTCCCAAACCAACGACAGACGGGTTCCCCTATGGCTACACCTTC
TRBJ2-7	TRBD1	-	TRBV19	CASSTFRDRGEYEQYF	TGTGCCAGTAGTACATTCCGGGACAGGGGAGAATACGAGCAGTACTTC
TRBJ2-2	-	once	TRBV11-1	CASSLLRGTGELFF	TGTGCCAGCAGCTTACTCAGGGGAACCGGGGAGCTGTTTTTT
TRBJ1-1	-	-	TRBV11-2	CASSLTPKTSGTEAFF	TGTGCCAGCAGCTTAACCCCGAAAACTTCAGGGACTGAAGCTTTCTTT
TRBJ1-1	-	-	TRBV28	CASKIQAVTNTEAFF	TGTGCCAGCAAAATACAGGCGGTGACGAACACTGAAGCTTTCTTT
TRBJ1-2	-	-	TRBV20-1	CRGTSRGGYTF	TGCAGGGGTACGAGCAGGGGCGGCTACACCTTC
TRBJ1-2	TRBD1	-	TRBV10-3	CAISKGQGRSGYTF	TGTGCCATCAGTAAGGGACAGGGCCGTAGTGGCTACACCTTC
TRBJ1-1	-	-	TRBV7-2	CASPGDPTEAFF	TGTGCCAGCCCAGGGGACCCCACTGAAGCTTTCTTT
TRBJ2-4	TRBD1	-	TRBV24-1	CATSDPGRGHIQYF	TGTGCCACCAGTGATCCCGGCAGGGGGCACATTCAGTACTTC
TRBJ2-6	-	-	TRBV3-1/TRBV3-2	CASSQGQAGANVLTF	TGTGCCAGCAGCCAAGGCCAGGCCGGGGCCAACGTCCTGACTTTC
TRBJ1-2	TRBD1	-	TRBV4-1	CASSQGQGGPNYGYTF	TGCGCCAGCAGCCAAGGACAGGGGGGTCCTAACTATGGCTACACCTTC
TRBJ2-2	-	-	TRBV14	CASSHRVSGGELFF	TGTGCCAGCAGCCATAGAGTCTCAGGCGGGGAGCTGTTTTTT
TRBJ2-1	TRBD1	few	TRBV15	CATSRNRPGQGKGEQFF	TGTGCCACCAGCAGAAATAGACCGGGACAGGGTAAAGGTGAGCAGTTCTTC
TRBJ1-1	-	-	TRBV18	CASSPFETNTEAFF	TGTGCCAGCTCACCATTTGAAACTAACACTGAAGCTTTCTTT
TRBJ1-5	-	-	TRBV6-5	CASSYPEGPQHF	TGTGCCAGCAGTTACCCGGAGGGGCCCCAGCATTTT
TRBJ1-3	TRBD1	-	TRBV18	CASSPMGQRTSGNTIYF	TGTGCCAGCTCACCAATGGGACAGCGAACCTCTGGAAACACCATATATTTT
TRBJ2-1	TRBD2	-	TRBV11-2	CASSWDGTSLNEQFF	TGTGCCAGCAGCTGGGATGGGACTAGCTTAAACGAGCAGTTCTTC
TRBJ2-2	-	-	TRBV5-6	CASRHGVTGELFF	TGTGCCAGCAGGCACGGGGTGACCGGGGAGCTGTTTTTT
TRBJ1-2	-	-	TRBV5-8	CASSWQGKDGYTF	TGTGCCAGCAGCTGGCAGGGGAAGGATGGCTACACCTTC
TRBJ2-5	TRBD2	-	TRBV5-5	CASSLAGVMQETQYF	TGTGCCAGCAGCTTAGCGGGGGTCATGCAAGAGACCCAGTACTTC
TRBJ2-1	TRBD2	-	TRBV10-3	CAISGGLANEQFF	TGTGCCATCAGTGGGGGACTAGCTAATGAGCAGTTCTTC
TRBJ1-3	TRBD1	-	TRBV18	CASSLNQGASGNTIYF	TGTGCCAGCTCACTCAACCAGGGGGCCTCTGGAAACACCATATATTTT
TRBJ2-7	-	once	TRBV27	CASSPGLEGGRYEQYF	TGTGCCAGCAGTCCCGGACTAGAGGGGGGTCGGTACGAGCAGTACTTC